A selection of T cell receptor beta chains follows, all from one sample in a study of T cells in Graves' hyperthyroidism and ophthalmopathy. MiXCR was run by TCRdb on the multiplex PCR reads, yielding one entry per CDR3 protein. Of hundreds of thousands of distinct CDR3 sequences in the sample, nearly 45% were seen once. The specimen was peripheral blood or thyroid tissue (not recorded which). These receptors all come from an adult man with Graves' disease, either hyperthyroidism or ophthalmopathy (not recorded which). Both conserved end residues are part of each CDR3. A D gene is named only where the DNA matches it firmly. Clone size is stated in some rows and not others, as once, few, many or a class when expanded.

abundance	d_gene	v_gene	j_gene	CDR3aa	CDR3nt
many	.	TRBV29-1	TRBJ1-1	CSVDGGKNTEAFF	TGCAGCGTTGACGGGGGTAAGAACACTGAAGCTTTCTTT
few	.	TRBV20-1	TRBJ2-3	CSARDEAADLSPDTQYF	TGCAGTGCTAGAGACGAGGCAGCGGACCTTTCCCCTGATACGCAGTATTTT
.	.	TRBV29-1	TRBJ2-7	CSAGDPFSYEQYF	TGCAGCGCTGGGGACCCCTTCTCCTACGAGCAGTACTTC
.	.	TRBV29-1	TRBJ1-1	CSVGKLGAFF	TGCAGCGTCGGGAAGCTGGGGGCTTTCTTT
.	.	TRBV19	TRBJ1-1	CASSIDASRAFF	TGTGCCAGTAGTATAGATGCCTCACGGGCTTTCTTT
.	.	TRBV7-7	TRBJ2-7	CASSRGRAVNF	TGTGCCAGCAGCCGGGGGAGAGCGGTGAACTTC
once	.	TRBV2	TRBJ1-4	CASSENGGEKLFF	TGTGCCAGCAGTGAAAACGGGGGTGAAAAACTGTTTTTT
many	.	TRBV7-9	TRBJ1-4	CASSFIGEKLFF	TGTGCCAGCAGCTTTATAGGGGAAAAACTGTTTTTT
.	TRBD2	TRBV2	TRBJ2-2	CASISREGLAGVPTGELFF	TGTGCCAGCATTTCAAGAGAGGGGCTAGCGGGAGTTCCCACCGGGGAGCTGTTTTTT
.	TRBD2	TRBV9	TRBJ2-5	CASSEPLAEAGTGETQYF	TGTGCCAGCAGCGAGCCACTAGCGGAGGCGGGCACCGGGGAGACCCAGTACTTC
.	TRBD1	TRBV11-3	TRBJ2-7	CASSQRTGPGYEQYF	TGTGCCAGCAGCCAGAGGACAGGGCCGGGTTACGAGCAGTACTTC
once	.	TRBV7-8	TRBJ1-2	CSSSRPSGGYTF	TGTTCCAGCAGCCGCCCCAGTGGTGGCTACACCTTC
many	.	TRBV10-1	TRBJ1-1	CAGLQGTEAFF	TGCGCCGGACTACAGGGCACTGAAGCTTTCTTT
once	TRBD1	TRBV11-1	TRBJ1-5	CASSLATGVNNQPQHF	TGTGCCAGCAGCTTGGCCACAGGGGTAAATAATCAGCCCCAGCATTTT
.	TRBD2	TRBV7-8	TRBJ2-7	CASSPVRGGLTYEQYF	TGTGCCAGCAGCCCCGTCCGGGGGGGCCTTACCTACGAGCAGTACTTC
few	TRBD1	TRBV6-6	TRBJ1-1	CASSKKGQANTEAFF	TGTGCCAGCAGTAAGAAGGGACAGGCGAACACTGAAGCTTTCTTT
.	TRBD1	TRBV7-3	TRBJ2-7	CASSFTPGQGTAEQYF	TGTGCCAGCAGCTTTACTCCGGGACAGGGGACAGCCGAGCAGTACTTC
few	.	TRBV29-1	TRBJ1-2	CSSKTGTYGYTF	TGCAGCTCCAAGACGGGGACCTATGGCTACACCTTC